The source of this TCR beta chain is a study of neoadjuvant nivolumab and ipilimumab in lung cancer. Background on the study: Patients got nivolumab 3 mg/kg on days 1, 15 and 29; combination added ipilimumab 1 mg/kg day 1. Whole-study results and caveats: TCR clonality did not significantly correlate with pathologic tumor regression. From pretherapy to surgery, tumor richness and clonality rose with dual therapy.

Germline V lookup: CDR1 SGHDT, CDR2 YYEEEE. The V gene lost 3 bases and the J gene lost 7 bases, with 11 bases spanning the gap. This CDR3 spans 13 amino acids. Produced via immunoSEQ multiplex PCR; TCRdb's table is partial and in-frame only. The profile covers about 26,000 clones, with approximately 84% appearing a single time and about 6.5% taken by the ten largest. To note about this clone: Its antigen is undetermined.

V and J are TRBV5-6 and TRBJ2-1; D perhaps matches TRBD2 (5 bases). The sample was peripheral blood, taken before neoadjuvant nivolumab, alone or with ipilimumab. This TCR was recovered from an adult with non-small cell lung cancer. The CDR3 DNA reads as TGTGCCAGCAGCTGGACTTCGAGTAATGAGCAGTTCTTC. Translating it yields CASSWTSSNEQFF.